The 10 T cell receptor beta chains below come from one sample, sequenced in a study of T cell changes during pregnancy in multiple sclerosis. Clones were sequenced by immunoSEQ multiplex PCR, and TCRdb holds only the in-frame ones, with some missing. The sample lists about 27,000 clones; roughly 86% were seen once. The sequencing used CD8+ T cells from peripheral blood mononuclear cells, collected in the second trimester of pregnancy. Receptors were obtained from a female donor with multiple sclerosis, enrolled in a pregnancy study.

This clone is deemed medium-sized. The chain employs TRBV7-8 and TRBJ1-1, with TRBD1 matching over 7 bases. The CDR3 covers 16 residues. V lost 5 bases and J lost 3; bases outside the gene matches: 12. Per germline, CDR1 SGHVS and CDR2 FQNEAQ. The CDR3 region is CASSDSTGVGYTEAFF. The CDR3 nucleotides read TGTGCCAGCAGCGATAGTACAGGGGTTGGGTACACTGAAGCTTTCTTT.

V is TRBV7-6 and J is TRBJ2-2; 10 bases match TRBD2. The CDR3 consists of 16 residues. V lost 1 base and J lost 5; bases outside the gene matches: 4. Looked up from germline, CDR1 is SGHVS and CDR2 is FNYEAQ. The CDR3 nucleotides read TGTGCCAGCAGCTTAGTCCTAGCGGGGGTTACCGGGGAGCTGTTTTTT. It codes for CASSLVLAGVTGELFF.

The chain couples TRBV27 to TRBJ2-3; TRBD2 aligns across 9 bases. The CDR3 is 16 amino acids. V dropped 5 bases and J dropped 6; count of bases not matched to a gene: 12. Germline V lookup: CDR1 MNHEY, CDR2 SMNVEV (reference sequence). Written as DNA, the CDR3 is TGTGCCAGCAGTCTATTAGCGGGGGAACTTGGGGATACGCAGTATTTT. Amino acid sequence: CASSLLAGELGDTQYF.

The chain carries TRBV30 and TRBJ1-4; D uncertain. CDR1 is GTSNPN, CDR2 SVGIG, per germline (reference sequence). Trimming stripped 0 bases from V and 4 bases from J, with 15 bases between. This CDR3 is built from 16 residues. The CDR3 bases are TGTGCCTGGAGTGTAAAGCTTGGTCGGGGTAATGAAAAACTGTTTTTT. Protein: CAWSVKLGRGNEKLFF.

The CDR3 sequence: CASSPNTGASYEQYF. CDR3 nucleotides: TGCGCCAGCAGCCCGAACACAGGGGCCTCCTACGAGCAGTACTTC. This sequence joins TRBV4-3 and TRBJ2-7; 7 bases are a match to TRBD1. Per the germline V gene, CDR1 is LGHNA and CDR2 is YSLEER. The CDR3 extends over 15 amino acids. After removal of 4 bases from V and 0 bases from J, the junction contained 6 bases not matched to a gene.

The rearrangement joins TRBV11-2 to TRBJ2-1, with D perhaps matching TRBD2 (6 bases). Trimming took off 3 bases at V and 2 bases at J, with 11 bases between the two ends. The germline CDR1 and CDR2 sequences are SGHAT and FQNNGV. The CDR3 spans 15 residues. CDR3 in amino acids: CASSFSRRAYNEQFF. The CDR3 coding sequence is TGTGCCAGCAGCTTTTCTAGGAGGGCCTACAATGAGCAGTTCTTC. The entire variable domain, with the rest obtained from reference TRBV11-2 and TRBJ2-1, is as follows: EAGVAQSPRYKIIEKRQSVAFWCNPISGHATLYWYQQILGQGPKLLIQFQNNGVVDDSQLPKDRFSAERLKGVDSTLKIQPAKLEDSAVYLCASSFSRRAYNEQFFGPGTRLTVL.

This clone was seen only a few times. The chain combines TRBV7-9 with TRBJ1-2; possibly TRBD1 for D (5 bases). V was trimmed by 5 bases and J by 3 bases, leaving 19 bases between them. The CDR3 is made up of 16 amino acids. Per germline, CDR1 SEHNR and CDR2 FQNEAQ (reference sequence). CDR3 coding DNA: TGTGCCAGCAGCCGACTTGCGGGGGAGGTCCACTATGGCTACACCTTC. Translated: CASSRLAGEVHYGYTF. The full variable domain, with the rest looked up from reference TRBV7-9 and TRBJ1-2, is DTGVSQNPRHKITKRGQNVTFRCDPISEHNRLYWYRQTLGQGPEFLTYFQNEAQLEKSRLLSDRFSAERPKGSFSTLEIQRTEQGDSAMYLCASSRLAGEVHYGYTFGSGTRLTVV.

The V call is TRBV28, the J call TRBJ2-7; 7 bases fit TRBD1. Germline CDR1 and CDR2: MDHEN and SYDVKM. V trimming: 7 bases; J trimming: 4 bases; junction bases outside the gene matches: 7. CDR3 length: 13 amino acids. The CDR3 sequence is CASKVRGLYEQYF. The CDR3 DNA reads TGTGCCAGCAAAGTAAGGGGGCTGTACGAGCAGTACTTC.

The gene calls are TRBV6-5 and TRBJ2-7; a weak D match, TRBD2 (6 bases). V lost 3 bases and J lost 4, with 13 bases in between. This CDR3 comprises 14 residues. Germline CDR1 MNHEY, CDR2 SVGAGI. CDR3: CASSYGTGEYEQYF. The CDR3 DNA is TGTGCCAGCAGTTATGGGACGGGAGAGTACGAGCAGTACTTC.

In DNA form, the CDR3 reads TGTGCCAGCAGCCCTCCGATACCAGACTTGAACAAGAGGAATGAGCAGTTCTTC. Its protein product is CASSPPIPDLNKRNEQFF. The gene calls are TRBV13 and TRBJ2-1; no clear D. This CDR3 is built from 18 residues. V lost 5 bases to trimming and J lost 7 bases, with 27 bases between them. Germline V gene lookup returns CDR1 PRHDT and CDR2 FYEKMQ (reference sequence).